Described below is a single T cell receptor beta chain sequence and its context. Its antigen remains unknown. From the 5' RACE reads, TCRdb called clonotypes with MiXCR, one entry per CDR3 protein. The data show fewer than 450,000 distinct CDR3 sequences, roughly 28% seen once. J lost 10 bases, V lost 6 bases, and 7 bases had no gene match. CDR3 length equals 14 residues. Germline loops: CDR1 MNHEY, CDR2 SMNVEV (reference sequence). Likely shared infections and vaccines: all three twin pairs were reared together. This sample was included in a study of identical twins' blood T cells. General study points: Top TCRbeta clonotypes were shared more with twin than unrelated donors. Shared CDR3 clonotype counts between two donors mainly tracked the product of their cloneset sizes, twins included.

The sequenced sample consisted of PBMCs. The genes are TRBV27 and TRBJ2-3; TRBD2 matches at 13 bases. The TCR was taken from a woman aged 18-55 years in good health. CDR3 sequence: CASRLAGGQDAQYF. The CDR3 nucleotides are TGTGCCAGCAGACTAGCGGGGGGGCAGGATGCGCAGTATTTT.